Here is one T cell receptor (beta chain) with its context. This entry is derived from a study of blood T cell repertoires in COVID-19. Across the study: The study drew acute and convalescent COVID-19 samples from the United States, Italy and Spain. T cells, B-cell-depleted T cells, or PBMCs provided the cDNA or gDNA that served as material.

Germline loops: CDR1 SEHNR, CDR2 FQNEAQ (reference sequence). The CDR3 is 15 amino acids. V gave up 5 bases and J gave up 5 bases; unmatched junction bases: 11. Source study methods: Reference gene primers were amplified, and this amplification served to estimate nucleated cell counts. This table comes from immunoSEQ multiplex PCR, and its TCRdb copy is limited to in-frame clones, with some not included. The D gene and trimming were derived from the DNA, and the V and J assignments and clone size from that table. The sample holds some 110,000 clones, roughly nine tenths seen once. The origin of this receptor is a human donor in a cohort sampled during active COVID-19. V and J are TRBV7-9 and TRBJ1-2; 7 bases match TRBD1. Sequences were obtained from peripheral blood. In DNA, the CDR3 is TGTGCCAGCAGCCTGGACAGGCAGTCCCTTTATGGCTACACCTTC. Encoded protein: CASSLDRQSLYGYTF.